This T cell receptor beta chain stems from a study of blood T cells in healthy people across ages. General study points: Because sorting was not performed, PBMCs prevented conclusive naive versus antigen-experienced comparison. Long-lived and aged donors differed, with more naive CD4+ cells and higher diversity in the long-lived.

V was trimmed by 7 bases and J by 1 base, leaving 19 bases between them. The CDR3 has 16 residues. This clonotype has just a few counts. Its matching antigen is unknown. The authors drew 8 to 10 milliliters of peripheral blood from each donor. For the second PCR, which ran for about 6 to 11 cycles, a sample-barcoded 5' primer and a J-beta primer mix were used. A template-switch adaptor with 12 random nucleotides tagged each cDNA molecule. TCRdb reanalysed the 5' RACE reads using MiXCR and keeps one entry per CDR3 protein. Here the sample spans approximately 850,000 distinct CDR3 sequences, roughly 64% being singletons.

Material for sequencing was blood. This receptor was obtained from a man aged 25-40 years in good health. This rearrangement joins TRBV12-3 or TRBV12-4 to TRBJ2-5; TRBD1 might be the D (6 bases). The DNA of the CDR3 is TGTGCCAGCATGTCTAGACAGGACCCTACCCAAGAGACCCAGTACTTC. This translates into CASMSRQDPTQETQYF.